Presented here are 11 T cell receptor beta chains from one specimen sequenced in a study of blood T cells in healthy people across ages. Combining a sample-barcoded 5' primer with a J-beta primer mix, a second PCR ran for about 6 to 12 cycles. TCRdb independently ran MiXCR on the 5' RACE reads; one entry per CDR3 protein. The sample holds about 1.4 million distinct CDR3 sequences; approximately 60% are singletons and the top ten take 6.5% to 8%. The sequenced material came from blood. The receptors come from a man younger than 30 in good health.

V usage is TRBV11-2 and J usage is TRBJ2-1; 10 bases fit TRBD2. The V segment lost 3 bases and the J segment 9 bases; nucleotides outside the gene matches: 11. The CDR3 is made up of 16 amino acids. The germline CDR1 and CDR2 sequences are SGHAT and FQNNGV. Here the CDR3 reads CASSFRSGSGRLEQFF. The CDR3 region has the DNA TGTGCCAGCAGCTTTAGGAGCGGTAGCGGGAGGCTTGAGCAGTTCTTC.

This clonotype was observed a single time. V is TRBV7-9 and J is TRBJ1-2; D might be TRBD1 (5 bases). CDR1 is SEHNR, CDR2 FQNEAQ, per germline (reference sequence). Trimming removed 0 bases at V and 6 bases at J, with 17 bases between. This CDR3 has 16 residues. CDR3 loop: CASSLALLGEDHGYTF. As DNA, the CDR3 is TGTGCCAGCAGCTTAGCCCTTCTGGGGGAAGATCATGGCTACACCTTC.

The chain joins TRBV3-1 to TRBJ1-6, with D possibly TRBD1 on 5 matching bases. V was cut by 0 bases and J by 3 bases, with 9 bases left in between. CDR3 length equals 16 residues. CDR1 and CDR2 (germline): LGHDT, YNNKEL (reference sequence). The CDR3 spells CASSQDGGLYNSPLHF. The CDR3 DNA sequence: TGTGCCAGCAGCCAAGACGGGGGTCTCTATAATTCACCCCTCCACTTT.

J is TRBJ2-4 and V is TRBV29-1; no definite D call. The CDR3 runs to 13 residues. CDR1 and CDR2 (germline): SQVTM, ANQGSEA. Trimming shortened V by 6 bases and J by 1 base, and 10 bases separated the two germline ends. The CDR3 nucleotides read TGCAGCGTGGGTCTGCGGGCCAAAAACATTCAGTACTTC. Its protein product is CSVGLRAKNIQYF. Looking up the rest from reference TRBV29-1 and TRBJ2-4 gives the full variable domain: SAVISQKPSRDICQRGTSLTIQCQVDSQVTMMFWYRQQPGQSLTLIATANQGSEATYESGFVIDKFPISRPNLTFSTLTVSNMSPEDSSIYLCSVGLRAKNIQYFGAGTRLSVL.

A few counts support this clonotype. This chain connects TRBV4-3 to TRBJ2-2, with 9 bases aligning to TRBD1. The CDR3 contains 17 residues. The junction had 7 bases not matched to a gene; V was cut back by 1 base and J by 4 bases. Germline CDR1 LGHNA, CDR2 YSLEER. For the CDR3, the DNA is TGCGCCAGCAGCCAAGCCTCCGGGACAGGGTTCACCGGGGAGCTGTTTTTT. It codes for CASSQASGTGFTGELFF.

The chain uses TRBV6-5 and TRBJ1-2; 7 bases are a match to TRBD1. V lost 5 bases and J lost 4; bases outside the gene matches: 13. CDR1 is MNHEY, CDR2 SVGAGI, per germline. The CDR3 sequence is 16 residues long. CDR3 bases: TGTGCCAGCAGTCTACAAACAGGGGAGGGGTCCTATGGCTACACCTTC. This gives the protein CASSLQTGEGSYGYTF.

The V call is TRBV7-2, the J call TRBJ2-7; no clear D gene. Per germline, CDR1 SGHTA and CDR2 FQGNSA. The germline V and J ends were trimmed by 6 bases and 3 bases, with 9 bases remaining between them. The CDR3 sequence is 12 residues long. CDR3 bases: TGTGCCAGCAGTCGTTATTTCTACGAGCAGTACTTC. This gives the protein CASSRYFYEQYF. Filled out from reference TRBV7-2 and TRBJ2-7, the complete variable domain reads GAGVSQSPSNKVTEKGKDVELRCDPISGHTALYWYRQSLGQGLEFLIYFQGNSAPDKSGLPSDRFSAERTGGSVSTLTIQRTQQEDSAVYLCASSRYFYEQYFGPGTRLTVT.

Only one count was recorded for this clonotype. The genes are TRBV5-1 and TRBJ2-3; D remains ambiguous. This CDR3 comprises 14 residues. CDR1 and CDR2 from the germline V gene are SGHRS and YFSETQ. V was cut by 0 bases and J by 5 bases, with 10 bases left in between. CDR3 DNA sequence: TGCGCCAGCAGCTTGGAGGTCGCCCTAGATACGCAGTATTTT. As protein: CASSLEVALDTQYF.

The V gene is TRBV6-5, the J gene TRBJ2-3; 13 bases fit TRBD2. Germline CDR1 and CDR2: MNHEY and SVGAGI. The V gene end was trimmed by 2 bases and the J gene end by 2 bases; junction bases not matched to a gene: 1. The CDR3 contains 16 residues. CDR3 region: CASSYGTSGVTDTQYF. The CDR3 DNA is TGTGCCAGCAGTTACGGGACTAGCGGGGTCACAGATACGCAGTATTTT.

This sequence joins TRBV4-2 and TRBJ1-2; 7 nucleotides agree with TRBD1. V lost 4 bases and J lost 4; bases outside the gene matches: 21. The germline gives CDR1 LGHNA, CDR2 YNFKEQ. The CDR3 length is 19 residues. The CDR3 DNA reads as TGTGCCAGCAGCCCTTTTGAGGGGGCTGGCTTAGAGTGGAGCTATGGCTACACCTTC. This gives the protein CASSPFEGAGLEWSYGYTF.

The chain combines TRBV21-1 with TRBJ1-1. TRBV21-1 is a listed pseudogene. The CDR3 covers 14 residues. CDR3 sequence (DNA): TGTGCCAGCATTCAAAGGGGAGTTGACACTGAAGCTTTCTTT. This translates into CASIQRGVDTEAFF.